Below, 15 T cell receptor beta chains from the same sample are listed, as sequenced in a study of response to subunit inactivated influenza vaccine. TCRdb recomputed calls from the RT-PCR reads with MiXCR, one row per CDR3 protein. Counted here are roughly 760,000 distinct CDR3 sequences, 21% occurring once; the ten biggest clones make up roughly a tenth. The sample was PBMCs from blood, taken around 5 days after vaccination. Source of these receptors: a man over 45 who received an inactivated influenza vaccine.

There are a few counts of this clonotype. The genes are TRBV6-5 and TRBJ2-7; perhaps TRBD1 as D (5 bases). Germline CDR1 is MNHEY and CDR2 is SVGAGI. Deletions cut 0 bases from V and 2 bases from J, with 11 bases between. CDR3 size: 15 residues. The CDR3 nucleotides are TGTGCCAGCAGTTACTCCTCAGACAGAACCTACGAGCAGTACTTC. It specifies CASSYSSDRTYEQYF.

The chain links TRBV12-3 or TRBV12-4 to TRBJ2-7; no reliable D call. The V gene lost 1 base and the J gene lost 7 bases, with 11 bases spanning the gap. The length of the CDR3 is 13 residues. The CDR3 spells CASSLDAVGEQYF. CDR3 coding DNA: TGTGCCAGCAGTTTAGACGCAGTAGGAGAGCAGTACTTC.

The chain carries TRBV7-9 and TRBJ2-1, with 9 bases fitting TRBD1. The germline V gene has CDR1 SEHNR and CDR2 FQNEAQ (reference sequence). The CDR3 runs to 15 residues. V was pared by 7 bases and J by 3 bases, with 7 bases of the junction left unmatched. CDR3 region: CASTLDRGSYNEQFF. CDR3 nucleotides: TGTGCCAGCACCTTGGACAGGGGTAGCTACAATGAGCAGTTCTTC.

The chain combines TRBV4-2 with TRBJ2-7, with 11 bases fitting TRBD2. V gave up 4 bases and J gave up 0 bases; unmatched junction bases: 8. Germline CDR1 LGHNA, CDR2 YNFKEQ. The CDR3 contains 17 residues. This chain's CDR3 is CASSRTQGTSGSYEQYF. The CDR3 nucleotides read TGTGCCAGCAGCCGCACACAGGGGACTAGCGGCTCCTACGAGCAGTACTTC.

The chain links TRBV6-5 to TRBJ2-1; 7 bases agree with TRBD1. CDR1 is MNHEY and CDR2 is SVGAGI in the germline V gene. The junction had 4 bases not matched to a gene; V was cut back by 4 bases and J by 7 bases. The CDR3 has 13 amino acids. The CDR3: CASSLGQANEQFF. DNA of the CDR3: TGTGCCAGCAGTTTAGGACAGGCTAATGAGCAGTTCTTC.

This chain uses TRBV6-1 with TRBJ2-7, with no clear D. The CDR3 extends over 10 amino acids. With 2 bases removed from V and 4 bases from J, the gap between germline ends came to 0 bases. Germline assignment: CDR1 MNHNS and CDR2 SASEGT. This chain's CDR3 is CASSEYEQYF. DNA for the CDR3: TGTGCCAGCAGTGAATACGAGCAGTACTTC.

As to this clonotype: A read error may be the cause here, since a much bigger clone is one base away. This chain links TRBV5-1 with TRBJ2-2; D remains unclear. From germline, CDR1 is SGHRS and CDR2 YFSETQ. The CDR3 is 12 residues long. This CDR3 is CTSSLSAGELFF. The CDR3 nucleotides read TGCACCAGCAGCTTATCAGCCGGGGAGCTGTTTTTT.

The chain employs TRBV20-1 and TRBJ2-7; 7 positions match TRBD2. The length of the CDR3 is 12 residues. Germline CDR1 DFQATT, CDR2 SNEGSKA (reference sequence). V gave up 6 bases and J gave up 5 bases; unmatched junction bases: 7. This CDR3 reads CSARRLANEQYF. The CDR3 DNA reads as TGCAGTGCCCGAAGACTAGCCAACGAGCAGTACTTC.

This clonotype was counted only a few times. This sequence joins TRBV5-1 and TRBJ2-1, with a tentative D call TRBD2 (6 bases). CDR1 is SGHRS and CDR2 is YFSETQ in the germline V gene. This CDR3 is 13 amino acids long. Trimming stripped 4 bases from V and 8 bases from J, with 13 bases between. CDR3 loop: CASSPRRGDEQFF. CDR3 DNA: TGCGCCAGCAGCCCCAGGCGGGGCGATGAGCAGTTCTTC.

This clonotype was counted only a few times. The chain carries TRBV5-1 and TRBJ2-7; either TRBD1 or TRBD2 may fit D (5 bases each). CDR1 and CDR2 from the germline V gene are SGHRS and YFSETQ. V lost 4 bases and J lost 3, with 14 bases in between. The CDR3 is 14 amino acids. Written as DNA, the CDR3 is TGCGCCAGCAGCCCCGGGGCCAGTTACTACGAGCAGTACTTC. This codes for CASSPGASYYEQYF.

This clonotype was counted at least ten times. V usage is TRBV5-1 and J usage is TRBJ2-1, with 10 positions matching TRBD1. The length of the CDR3 is 16 residues. CDR1 and CDR2 (germline): SGHRS, YFSETQ. Trimming took 4 bases from V and 2 from J; bases not matched to a gene: 6. The CDR3 DNA reads TGCGCCAGCAGCAGATCCGGGACAGGGGCCTACAATGAGCAGTTCTTC. It codes for CASSRSGTGAYNEQFF.

The CDR3 loop reads CAISRKGGPSGANVLTF. As DNA, the CDR3 is TGTGCCATCAGTAGGAAAGGGGGCCCCTCTGGGGCCAACGTCCTGACTTTC. The chain has TRBV10-3 and TRBJ2-6, with TRBD1 matching over 7 bases. This CDR3 comprises 17 residues. CDR1 ENHRY and CDR2 SYGVKD come from the germline V gene. The V and J ends lost 5 bases and 0 bases, in that order; junction bases with no gene match: 7.

This clonotype was counted between two and nine times. The gene calls are TRBV7-2 and TRBJ2-5; tentatively, D is TRBD2 (5 bases). Germline V lookup: CDR1 SGHTA, CDR2 FQGNSA. V was pared by 5 bases and J by 2 bases, with 18 bases between. This CDR3 has 16 amino acids. The CDR3 protein is CASSVKERRIQETQYF. The CDR3 DNA reads TGTGCCAGCAGCGTCAAGGAGCGGAGGATTCAAGAGACCCAGTACTTC.

This clonotype was observed a handful of times. V usage is TRBV15 and J usage is TRBJ2-1, with a possible D match to TRBD2 (7 bases). The CDR3 extends over 14 amino acids. CDR1 and CDR2 (germline): LNHNV, YYDKDF (reference sequence). Trimming removed 6 bases at V and 9 bases at J, with 18 bases between. CDR3 bases: TGTGCCACCAGGAGAAGGGGGGGAAATGGTGAGCAGTTCTTC. Translation: CATRRRGGNGEQFF.

This clonotype has only a few counts. The gene calls are TRBV12-3 or TRBV12-4 and TRBJ2-5; the D is unclear. The CDR3 is made up of 15 amino acids. V was cut by 8 bases and J by 0 bases, with 16 bases left in between. CDR3 region: CASRPAAEYQETQYF. The CDR3 nucleotides are TGTGCCAGCCGACCGGCGGCGGAGTACCAAGAGACCCAGTACTTC.